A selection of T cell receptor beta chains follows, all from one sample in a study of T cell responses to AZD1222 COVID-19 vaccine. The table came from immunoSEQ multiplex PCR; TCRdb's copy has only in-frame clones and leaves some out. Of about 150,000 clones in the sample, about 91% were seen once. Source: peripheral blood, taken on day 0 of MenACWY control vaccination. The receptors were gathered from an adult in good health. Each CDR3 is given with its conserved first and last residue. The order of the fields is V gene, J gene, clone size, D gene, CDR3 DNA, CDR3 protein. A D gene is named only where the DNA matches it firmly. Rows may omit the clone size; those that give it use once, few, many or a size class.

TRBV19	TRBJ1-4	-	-	TGTGCCAGTAGTAGGGCTTACACCCGGAATGAAAAACTGTTTTTT	CASSRAYTRNEKLFF
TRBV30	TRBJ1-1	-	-	TGTGCCTGGAGCGAAGGGGGAGGCACTGAAGCTTTCTTT	CAWSEGGGTEAFF
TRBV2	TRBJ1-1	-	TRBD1	TGTGCCAGCAAAAGGACAGGAATGGGTACTGAAGCTTTCTTT	CASKRTGMGTEAFF
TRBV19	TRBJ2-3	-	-	TGTGCCAGTAGTATGCCCCTTTCCACGCAGTATTTT	CASSMPLSTQYF
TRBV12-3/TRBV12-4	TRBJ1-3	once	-	TGTGCCAGCGACAGATATACAGGAAACACCATATATTTT	CASDRYTGNTIYF
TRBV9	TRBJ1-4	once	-	TGTGCCAGCAGCGGAAATGGGGCCCCTAATGAAAAACTGTTTTTT	CASSGNGAPNEKLFF
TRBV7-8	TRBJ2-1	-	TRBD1	TGTGCCAGCAGCTTGGACAGGTCCTACAATGAGCAGTTCTTC	CASSLDRSYNEQFF
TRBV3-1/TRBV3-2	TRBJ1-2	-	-	TGTGCCAGCAGCCTCCGGGACGGAGGCCTTTATGGCTACACCTTC	CASSLRDGGLYGYTF
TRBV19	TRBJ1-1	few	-	TGTGCCAGTAACCCCAAGGGGAGTGGTGGAGCTTTCTTT	CASNPKGSGGAFF
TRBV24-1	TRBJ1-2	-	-	TGTGCCACCAGTGAGAGGGGCGATGGCTACACCTTC	CATSERGDGYTF
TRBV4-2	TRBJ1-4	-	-	TGTGCCAGCAGCCAGACTTTTAATGAAAAACTGTTTTTT	CASSQTFNEKLFF
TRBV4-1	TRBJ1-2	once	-	TGCGCCAGCAGCCTAACGAGGGGGATTTCTAACTATGGCTACACCTTC	CASSLTRGISNYGYTF
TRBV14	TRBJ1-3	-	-	TGTGCCAGCAGCCAAAACGGGGACATCTACTCTGGAAACACCATATATTTT	CASSQNGDIYSGNTIYF
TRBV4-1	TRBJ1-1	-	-	TGCGCCAGCAGCCAAGGAGGGGGGTTGCGGACTGAAGCTTTCTTT	CASSQGGGLRTEAFF
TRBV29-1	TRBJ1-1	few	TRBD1	TGCAGCATACAAACTGACAGGGAAGAAGTTGAAGCTTTCTTT	CSIQTDREEVEAFF
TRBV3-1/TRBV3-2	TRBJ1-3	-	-	TGTGCCAGCAGCCCCGGGTGGCAGGGAAACACCATATATTTT	CASSPGWQGNTIYF
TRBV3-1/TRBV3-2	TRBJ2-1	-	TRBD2	TGTGCCAGCAGCCTTTGGACTAGCGGGAGCAATGAGCAGTTCTTC	CASSLWTSGSNEQFF
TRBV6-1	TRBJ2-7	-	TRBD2	TGTGCCAATTGGACTAGCCGATGTGCCTACGAGCAGTACTTC	CANWTSRCAYEQYF
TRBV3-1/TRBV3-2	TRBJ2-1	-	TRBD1	TGTGCCAGCAGTCCCAGGGGGAGAGTTGACAATGAGCAGTTCTTC	CASSPRGRVDNEQFF
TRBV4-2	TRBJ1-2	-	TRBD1	TGTGCCAGCAGCCAAGATCCATCACAGGGGGACTATGGCTACACCTTC	CASSQDPSQGDYGYTF
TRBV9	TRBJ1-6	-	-	TGTGCCAGCAGCGTACGAGGGGCCGATTCACCCCTCCACTTT	CASSVRGADSPLHF
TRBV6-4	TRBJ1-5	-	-	TGTGCCAGCAGTTACGACCGCAATCAGCCCCAGCATTTT	CASSYDRNQPQHF
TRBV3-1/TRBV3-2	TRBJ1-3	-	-	TGTGCCAGCAGCCCAAGGAGAAACACCATATATTTT	CASSPRRNTIYF
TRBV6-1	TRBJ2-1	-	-	TGTGCCAGCAGTGAATGGGGACCCTTCGAGCAGTTCTTC	CASSEWGPFEQFF
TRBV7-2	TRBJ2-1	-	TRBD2	TGTGCCAGCCAACCCTTTGGCGGTCTAGCGGGAGAATTAAGCAATGAGCAGTTCTTC	CASQPFGGLAGELSNEQFF
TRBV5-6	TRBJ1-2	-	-	TGTGCCAGCGGTTCCAGGGTACTTGGCTACACCTTC	CASGSRVLGYTF
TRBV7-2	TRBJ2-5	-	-	TGTGCCAGCAGCCCTGGGCCCATAGGGGAGACCCAGTACTTC	CASSPGPIGETQYF
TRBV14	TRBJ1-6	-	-	TGTGCCAGCAGCCAGGAGGGGCGCGGAGGTTCACCCCTCCACTTT	CASSQEGRGGSPLHF
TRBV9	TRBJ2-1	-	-	TGTGCCAGCAGCCCGTGGACTGGTCTCAATGAGCAGTTCTTC	CASSPWTGLNEQFF
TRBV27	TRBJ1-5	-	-	TGTGCCAGCAGTTTACAGGGGAACAATCAGCCCCAGCATTTT	CASSLQGNNQPQHF
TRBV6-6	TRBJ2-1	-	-	TGTGCCAGCAGTTACTCAAGCGACCCATACAATGAGCAGTTCTTC	CASSYSSDPYNEQFF
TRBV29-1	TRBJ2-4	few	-	TGCAGCGTTGAAGAGGGGGGCATTCAGTACTTC	CSVEEGGIQYF
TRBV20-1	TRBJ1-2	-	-	TGCAGTGCGAGTCCCCCAGGGGACTATGGCTACACCTTC	CSASPPGDYGYTF
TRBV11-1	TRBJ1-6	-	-	TGTGCCAGCAGCCTCGGGGGCGTATTTTCACCCCTCCACTTT	CASSLGGVFSPLHF
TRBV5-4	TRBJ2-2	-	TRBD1	TGTGCCAGCAGTCAAGACAGGGAGAACACCGGGGAGCTGTTTTTT	CASSQDRENTGELFF
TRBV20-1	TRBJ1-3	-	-	TGCAGTGCTAGAGGAGGGGACACCATATATTTT	CSARGGDTIYF
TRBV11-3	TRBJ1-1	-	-	TGTGCCAGCAGCACGGGACATTTGAACACTGAAGCTTTCTTT	CASSTGHLNTEAFF
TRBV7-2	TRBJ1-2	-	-	TGTGCCAGCAGCTCAAGTGTAGACAGATCCTATGGCTACACCTTC	CASSSSVDRSYGYTF
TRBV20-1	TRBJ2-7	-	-	TGCAGTGCTAGTTGGATGGACTCCTACGAGCAGTACTTC	CSASWMDSYEQYF
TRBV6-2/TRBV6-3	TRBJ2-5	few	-	TGTGCCAGCAGCGCGACCCGGGAACGGACTGAAGAGACCCAGTACTTC	CASSATRERTEETQYF
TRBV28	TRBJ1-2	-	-	TGTGCCAGCACCACGACAGGCCCTGGCTACACCTTC	CASTTTGPGYTF
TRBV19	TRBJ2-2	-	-	TGTGCCAGCCAAGGGGGTGCAAGGGCCGGGGAGCTGTTTTTT	CASQGGARAGELFF
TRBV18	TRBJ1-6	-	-	TGTGCCAGCTCACCGGGCAGGCATAATAATTCACCCCTCCACTTT	CASSPGRHNNSPLHF
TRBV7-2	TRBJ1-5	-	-	TGTGCCAGCAGCTTAGTGGGAGGGCGTTATAGCAATCAGCCCCAGCATTTT	CASSLVGGRYSNQPQHF
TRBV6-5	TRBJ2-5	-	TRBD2	TGTGCCAGCAGTTCTCCCTCTAGCGGAGAGACCCAGTACTTC	CASSSPSSGETQYF
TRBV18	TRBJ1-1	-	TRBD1	TGTGCCAGCTCACCCCTATCCGGGACAGGGGGCACGAACACTGAAGCTTTCTTT	CASSPLSGTGGTNTEAFF
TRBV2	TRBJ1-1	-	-	TGTGCCAGCAGTGAAGATGGGGGCGGGAACACTGAAGCTTTCTTT	CASSEDGGGNTEAFF
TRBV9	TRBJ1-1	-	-	TGTGCCAGCAGCGCCCACACAGGGAACACTGAAGCTTTCTTT	CASSAHTGNTEAFF
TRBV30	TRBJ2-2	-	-	TGTGCCTGGAGTGGACACCTAGTCGGCGGGGAGCTGTTTTTT	CAWSGHLVGGELFF
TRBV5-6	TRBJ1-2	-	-	TGTGCCAGCAGCTTGGATCGGGTTTACTATGGCTACACCTTC	CASSLDRVYYGYTF
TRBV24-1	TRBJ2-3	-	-	TGTGCCACCAGTGATTCTTCGGGGGCGGATACGCAGTATTTT	CATSDSSGADTQYF
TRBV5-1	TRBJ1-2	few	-	TGCGCCAGCAGCACAGAACAGGGCTCGACGTATGGCTACACCTTC	CASSTEQGSTYGYTF
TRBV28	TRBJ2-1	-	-	TGTGCCAGCATCTTGAGGGGTGAGCAGTTCTTC	CASILRGEQFF
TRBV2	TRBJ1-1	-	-	TGTGCCAGCAGTTCACAGGCGACGAACACTGAAGCTTTCTTT	CASSSQATNTEAFF
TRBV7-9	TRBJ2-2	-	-	TGTGCCAGTTTAACAGATACACACGGGGAGCTGTTTTTT	CASLTDTHGELFF
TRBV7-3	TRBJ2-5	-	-	TGTGCCAGCAGCTTAACCGCGGGAACGCTTGAGACCCAGTACTTC	CASSLTAGTLETQYF
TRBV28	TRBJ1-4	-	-	TGTGCCAGCAGTATCCCAAACAGAAACGGCGGGGAAAAACTGTTTTTT	CASSIPNRNGGEKLFF
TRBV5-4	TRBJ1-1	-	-	TGTGCCAGCAGCTTGGGATTAGGAGGAAGGGAAGCTTTCTTT	CASSLGLGGREAFF
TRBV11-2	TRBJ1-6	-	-	TGTGCCAGCAGCTTAGTGGTTGGGGGGTCACCCCTCCACTTT	CASSLVVGGSPLHF
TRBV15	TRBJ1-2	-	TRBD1	TGTGCCACCAGCAGAGGTCCCACAGGGGCAGCATCCCTAGCAAACTATGGCTACACCTTC	CATSRGPTGAASLANYGYTF